This T cell receptor (beta chain) was captured in a study of OX40 agonist ivuxolimab in advanced cancers. Study context: In this cohort, patients received ivuxolimab, an agonistic anti-OX40 (CD134) antibody. Patients were treated with intravenous ivuxolimab, dosed at 0.01 to 10 mg/kg and infused every 2 weeks. Three patients, one with hepatocellular carcinoma and two with cutaneous melanoma, responded partially. Study results and limitations: Expanded clones tended on average to be more numerous among CD8+ T cells than CD4+.

CDR1 and CDR2 from the germline V gene are SGHTA and FQGNSA. The V end lost 5 bases, the J end lost 3 bases, and 8 bases lay between the germline ends. CDR3 length equals 13 residues. Concerning this clone: The target antigen is unknown.

The method was immunoSEQ multiplex PCR; TCRdb's version includes in-frame clones alone and lacks a portion of them. Of about 60,000 clones in the sample, approximately 90% were seen once. The receptor was isolated from an adult with an advanced solid tumor such as melanoma, head and neck, liver or kidney cancer. Specimen: CD4+ or CD8+ T cells sorted from blood, collected in a trial of the OX40 agonist ivuxolimab. This chain connects TRBV7-2 to TRBJ1-5; D is uncertain. Written as DNA, the CDR3 is TGTGCCAGCAGCGCGGGTCTCAATCAGCCCCAGCATTTT. It specifies CASSAGLNQPQHF.